The 5 T cell receptor delta chains below were found in one sample sequenced in a study of gamma-delta T cells after stem cell transplantation. TCRdb processed the RT-PCR reads again with the CATT caller. There are some 2,400 delta-chain clones in the sample; about 21% occur only once, and 20% to 25% lies in the top ten. Sequences were obtained from gamma-delta T cells. These receptors were obtained from a human donor. It is not recorded whose cells these are; they may come from a transplant donor.

This chain uses TRDV2 with TRDJ1; weak D call: TRDD2 (6 bases). V was trimmed by 3 bases and J by 0 bases, leaving 16 bases between them. The CDR3 is 16 amino acids. Germline V CDR1 and CDR2: GEAIGNYY, EKD. Written as DNA, the CDR3 is TGTGCCTGTGACGCATTACTGCTTCCTTACACCGATAAACTCATCTTT. The encoded protein is CACDALLLPYTDKLIF.

The chain is built from TRDV2 and TRDJ3; the match to TRDD3 covers 8 bases. Per germline, CDR1 GEAIGNYY and CDR2 EKD. The CDR3 covers 17 residues. V dropped 3 bases and J dropped 4; count of bases not matched to a gene: 7. CDR3 protein: CACDATGGAWDTRQMFF. The DNA for the CDR3 is TGTGCCTGTGACGCTACTGGGGGTGCGTGGGACACCCGACAGATGTTTTTC.

The chain employs TRDV1 and TRDJ1; 10 bases agree with TRDD3. The CDR3 is made up of 15 amino acids. Germline loops: CDR1 TSWWSYY, CDR2 QGS. Trimming at V came to 4 bases and at J to 7 bases, leaving 9 bases not matched to a gene. CDR3 sequence (DNA): TGTGCTCTTGGGGGGTTTACTGGGGGATTTGGTAAACTCATCTTT. Translation: CALGGFTGGFGKLIF.

The V gene is TRAV29/DV5, the J gene TRDJ1, with a weak D call TRDD3 (5 bases). The CDR3 is 14 amino acids. CDR1 is NSMFDY, CDR2 ISSIKDK, per germline. V was clipped by 3 bases and J by 0 bases, with 12 bases between them. This CDR3 reads CAAKPWAYTDKLIF. The CDR3 region has the DNA TGTGCAGCAAAGCCCTGGGCCTACACCGATAAACTCATCTTT.

As regards this clone: A single base is all that separates this from a far larger clone, so a read error is likely. Other nucleotide sequences in the sample specify the same CDR3. The chain joins TRDV1 to TRDJ1; TRDD3 matches at 12 bases. J was trimmed by 0 bases and V by 5 bases; bases with no gene match: 19. This CDR3 is 21 amino acids long. Germline V gene lookup returns CDR1 TSWWSYY and CDR2 QGS. The CDR3 loop reads CALGLYWGILFKGFYTDKLIF. CDR3 DNA: TGTGCTCTTGGGTTATACTGGGGGATACTGTTCAAAGGATTTTACACCGATAAACTCATCTTT.